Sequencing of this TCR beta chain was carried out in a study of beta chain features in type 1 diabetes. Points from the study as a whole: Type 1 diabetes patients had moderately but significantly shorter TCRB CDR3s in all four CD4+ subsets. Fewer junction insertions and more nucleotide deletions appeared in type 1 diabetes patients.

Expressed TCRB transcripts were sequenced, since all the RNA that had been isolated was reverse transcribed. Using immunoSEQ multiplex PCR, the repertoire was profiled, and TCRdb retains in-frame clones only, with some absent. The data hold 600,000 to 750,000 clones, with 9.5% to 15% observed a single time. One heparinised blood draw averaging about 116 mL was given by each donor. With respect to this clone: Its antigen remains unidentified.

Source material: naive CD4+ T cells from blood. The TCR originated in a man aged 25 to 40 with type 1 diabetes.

The CDR3 DNA follows: TGTGCCAGCAGTCCCGGGGGGCGCCTCTCCTACGAGCAGTACTTC. It specifies CASSPGGRLSYEQYF. J is TRBJ2-7 and V is TRBV28; D is possibly TRBD2 (7 bases). The CDR3 is 15 amino acids. Germline V gene data show CDR1 as MDHEN and CDR2 as SYDVKM. The germline V and J ends were trimmed by 5 bases and 0 bases, with 14 bases remaining between them.